This T cell receptor beta chain was captured in a study of CD8 T cells in ankylosing spondylitis. Overall study findings and caveats: A number of the motif variants had already been described in reactive arthritis synovial fluid and blood. Clones linked with disease were CD8+ and fairly uncommon in the peripheral blood.

It was by quantitative 5'-RACE with molecular barcodes that TCR beta libraries were made. TCRdb reprocessed the 5' RACE reads with MiXCR, giving one entry per CDR3 protein. Of 380,000 or so distinct CDR3 sequences in the sample, roughly 22% were seen once. This clonotype was seen more than once but under ten times. The antigen is unknown. Germline V lookup: CDR1 SGHKS, CDR2 YYEKEE (reference sequence). This CDR3 has 14 residues. The germline V and J ends were trimmed by 2 bases and 5 bases, with 13 bases remaining between them. Sample: blood, either unsorted or a sorted T cell fraction (not recorded which). The receptor's source is a male donor with ankylosing spondylitis or in good health (not recorded which). The V gene is TRBV5-5, the J gene TRBJ2-5; D possibly corresponds to TRBD1 (7 bases). DNA of the CDR3: TGTGCCAGCAGCTTCCCCAGGGGGGATGAGACCCAGTACTTC. This gives the protein CASSFPRGDETQYF.